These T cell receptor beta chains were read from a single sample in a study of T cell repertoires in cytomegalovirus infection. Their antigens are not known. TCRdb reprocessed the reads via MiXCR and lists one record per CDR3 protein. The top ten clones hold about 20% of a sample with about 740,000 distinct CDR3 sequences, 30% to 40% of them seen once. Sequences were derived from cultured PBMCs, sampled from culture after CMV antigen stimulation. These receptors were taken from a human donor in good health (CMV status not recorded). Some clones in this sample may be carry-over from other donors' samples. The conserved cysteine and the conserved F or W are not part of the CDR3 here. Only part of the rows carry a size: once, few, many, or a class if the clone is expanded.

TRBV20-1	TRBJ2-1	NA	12	SALTRLAGLSAF
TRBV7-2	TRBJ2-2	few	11	ASNSVGNGELF
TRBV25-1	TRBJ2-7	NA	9	ASRGPLEQY
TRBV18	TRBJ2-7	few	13	ASSPGLSGTYEQY
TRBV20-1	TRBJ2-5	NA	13	SARGLAGMQETQY
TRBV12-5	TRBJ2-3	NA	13	ASGSGLTYTDTQY
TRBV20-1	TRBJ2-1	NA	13	SAAPPGPPGSEQF
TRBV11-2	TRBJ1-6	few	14	ASSRTGVTYNSPLH
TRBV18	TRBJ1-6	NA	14	ASSPLGLGHNSPLH
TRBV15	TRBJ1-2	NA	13	ATSRDFQGWGGYT
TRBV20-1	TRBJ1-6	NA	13	SARSWGFDNSPLH
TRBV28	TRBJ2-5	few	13	ASRRGTAKAETQY
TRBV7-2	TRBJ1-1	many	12	ASSPTPGPTEAF
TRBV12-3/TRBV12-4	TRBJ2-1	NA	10	ASSFSRNEQF
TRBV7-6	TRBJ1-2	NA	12	ASSPGTGEDGYT
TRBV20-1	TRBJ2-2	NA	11	SARGESAGELF
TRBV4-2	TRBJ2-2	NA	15	ASSPQADRGLTGELF
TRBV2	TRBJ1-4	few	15	ASSGGGATATNEKLF
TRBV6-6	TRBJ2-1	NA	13	ASRWGGLTYNEQF
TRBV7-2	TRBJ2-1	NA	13	ASSFLGVGDNEQF
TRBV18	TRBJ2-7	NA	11	ASSPEQGYEQY
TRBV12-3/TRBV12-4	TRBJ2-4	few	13	ASSFLGLAKNIQY
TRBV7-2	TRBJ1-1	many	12	ASRTGGRNTEAF
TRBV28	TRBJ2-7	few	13	ASSLRGQTAYEQY
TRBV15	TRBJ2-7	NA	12	ATSRGDGTYEQY
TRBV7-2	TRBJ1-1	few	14	ASSSPEQGWETEAF
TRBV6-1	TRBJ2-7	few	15	ASSDDRGWGGYYEQY
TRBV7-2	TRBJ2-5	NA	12	ASRPTSPQETQY
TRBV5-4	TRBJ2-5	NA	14	ASSTVLASRQETQY
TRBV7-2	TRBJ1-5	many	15	ASSFSGGGPLDQPQH
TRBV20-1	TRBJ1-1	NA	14	SAKRDRGEPWGEAF
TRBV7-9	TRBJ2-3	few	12	ASTWAGGTDTQY
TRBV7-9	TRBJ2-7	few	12	ASGRTSGAYEQY
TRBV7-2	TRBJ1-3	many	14	ASSLARDRLGNTIY
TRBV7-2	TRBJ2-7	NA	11	ASLKGPDVEQY
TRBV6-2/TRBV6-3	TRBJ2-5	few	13	ASSKPGLEGRPQY
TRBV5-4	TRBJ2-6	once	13	ASSSLNPGANVLT
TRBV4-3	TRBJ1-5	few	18	ASSQFFGEPGDRVYQPQH
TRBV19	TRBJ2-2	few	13	ASTRGQKNTGELF
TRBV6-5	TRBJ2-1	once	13	ASSRWDSRDNEQF
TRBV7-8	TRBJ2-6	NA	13	ASSQRVSGANVLT
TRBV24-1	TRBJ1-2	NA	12	ATSDRGPAYGYT
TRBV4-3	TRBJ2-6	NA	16	ASSQDADAISGANVLT
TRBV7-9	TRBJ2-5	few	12	ASTRDIFRETQY
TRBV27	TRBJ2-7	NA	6	AFPEQY
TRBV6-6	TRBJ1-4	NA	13	ASSYSRLTNEKLF
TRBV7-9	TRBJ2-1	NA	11	ASSPVLAVEQF
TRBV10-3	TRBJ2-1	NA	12	AISARQGGNEQF
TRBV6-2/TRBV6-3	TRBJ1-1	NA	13	ASRERGQGGTEAF
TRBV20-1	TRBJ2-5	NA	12	SARDFRGRETQY
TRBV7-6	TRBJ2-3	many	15	ASSLGTRLGNTDTQY
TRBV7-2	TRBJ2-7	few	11	ASSLGSWNEQY
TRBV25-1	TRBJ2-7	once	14	ASSVPGLAGASEQY
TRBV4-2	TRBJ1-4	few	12	ASSHRGSVEKLF
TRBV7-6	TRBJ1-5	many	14	ASSLEAAPSNQPQH
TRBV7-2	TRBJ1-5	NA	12	ASSFEGENQPQH
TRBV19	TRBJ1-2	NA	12	ASSPGHLRDGYT